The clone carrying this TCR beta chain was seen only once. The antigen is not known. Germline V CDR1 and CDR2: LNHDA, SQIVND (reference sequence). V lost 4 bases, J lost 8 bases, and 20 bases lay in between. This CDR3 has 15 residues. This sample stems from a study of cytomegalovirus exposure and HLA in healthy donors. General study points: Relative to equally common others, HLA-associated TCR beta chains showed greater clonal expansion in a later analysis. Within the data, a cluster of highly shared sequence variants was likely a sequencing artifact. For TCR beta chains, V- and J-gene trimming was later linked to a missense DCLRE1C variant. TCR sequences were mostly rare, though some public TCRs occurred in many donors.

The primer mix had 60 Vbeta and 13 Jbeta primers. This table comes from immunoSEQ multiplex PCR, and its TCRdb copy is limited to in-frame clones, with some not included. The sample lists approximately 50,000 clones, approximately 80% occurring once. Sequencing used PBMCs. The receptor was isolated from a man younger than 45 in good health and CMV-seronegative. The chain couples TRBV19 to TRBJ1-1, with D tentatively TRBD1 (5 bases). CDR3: CASSRGVPMGLEAFF. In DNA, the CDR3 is TGTGCCAGTAGTAGGGGGGTCCCAATGGGACTCGAAGCTTTCTTT. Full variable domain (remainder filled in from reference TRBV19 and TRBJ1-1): DGGITQSPKYLFRKEGQNVTLSCEQNLNHDAMYWYRQDPGQGLRLIYYSQIVNDFQKGDIAEGYSVSREKKESFPLTVTSAQKNPTAFYLCASSRGVPMGLEAFFGQGTRLTVV.